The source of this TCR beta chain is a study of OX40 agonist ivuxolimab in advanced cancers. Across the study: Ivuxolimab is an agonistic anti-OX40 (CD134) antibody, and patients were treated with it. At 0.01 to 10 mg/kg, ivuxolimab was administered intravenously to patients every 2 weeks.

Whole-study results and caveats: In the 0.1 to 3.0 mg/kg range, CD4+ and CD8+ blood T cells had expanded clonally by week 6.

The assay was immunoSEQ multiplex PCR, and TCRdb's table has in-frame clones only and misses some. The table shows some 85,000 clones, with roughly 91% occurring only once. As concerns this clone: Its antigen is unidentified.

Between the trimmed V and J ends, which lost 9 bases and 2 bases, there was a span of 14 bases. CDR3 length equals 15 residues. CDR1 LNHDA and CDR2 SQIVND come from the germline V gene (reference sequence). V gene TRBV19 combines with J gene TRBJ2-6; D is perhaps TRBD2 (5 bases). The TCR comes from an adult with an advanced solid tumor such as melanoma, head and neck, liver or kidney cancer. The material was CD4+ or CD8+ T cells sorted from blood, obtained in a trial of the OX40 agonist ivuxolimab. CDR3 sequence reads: CASRSGNPGANVLTF. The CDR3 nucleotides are TGTGCCAGCCGCTCGGGGAACCCTGGGGCCAACGTCCTGACTTTC.